The subject of this entry is one TCR beta chain. Participants, 18 to 89 years old, spanned 25 or so US areas. Trimming cost V 1 base and J 1 base; bases outside gene matches: 3. This CDR3 has 18 residues. Germline V gives CDR1 LGHDT, CDR2 YNNKEL (reference sequence). The authors' processing: Amplification of reference gene primers provided the estimated nucleated cell counts. Some clones are missing from TCRdb's copy, which holds only in-frame ones; the method was immunoSEQ multiplex PCR. The D gene and trimming were derived from the DNA, and the V and J assignments and clone size from that table. The table has approximately 300,000 clones, about 85% seen once. The data stem from a study of blood T cell repertoires in COVID-19. Study as a whole: PBMCs, B-cell-depleted T cells, or T cells provided the cDNA or gDNA that made up the material.

The V gene is TRBV3-1 (or the pseudogene TRBV3-2), the J gene TRBJ2-1, with TRBD2 identical over 14 bases. This TCR was recovered from a woman in her thirties who had recovered from COVID-19. Specimen: PBMCs or T cells enriched from blood (not recorded which). CDR3 nucleotide sequence: TGTGCCAGCAGCCAAGGACTAGCGGGGGGGACGTCCTACAATGAGCAGTTCTTC. This gives the protein CASSQGLAGGTSYNEQFF.